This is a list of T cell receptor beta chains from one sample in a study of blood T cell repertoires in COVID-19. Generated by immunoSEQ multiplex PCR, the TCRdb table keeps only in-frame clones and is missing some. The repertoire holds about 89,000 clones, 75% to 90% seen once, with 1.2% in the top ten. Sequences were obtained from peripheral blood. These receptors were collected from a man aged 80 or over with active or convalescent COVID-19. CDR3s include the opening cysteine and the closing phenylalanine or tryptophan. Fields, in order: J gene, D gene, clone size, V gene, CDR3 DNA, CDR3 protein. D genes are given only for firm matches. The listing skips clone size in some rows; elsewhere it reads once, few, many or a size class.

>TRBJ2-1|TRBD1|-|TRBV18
TGTGCCAGCTCACTTCGACAGGGGGCTAACAATGAGCAGTTCTTC
CASSLRQGANNEQFF
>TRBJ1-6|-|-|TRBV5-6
TGTGCCAGCAGCTTGGGCAGGGGTTGGTCACCCCTCCACTTT
CASSLGRGWSPLHF
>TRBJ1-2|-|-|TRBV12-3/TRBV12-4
TGTGCCAGCAGGGACACTAACTATGGCTACACCTTC
CASRDTNYGYTF
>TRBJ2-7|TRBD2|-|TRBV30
TGTGCCTGGGAATCGGGGGCGGGGGGCGAGCAGTACTTC
CAWESGAGGEQYF
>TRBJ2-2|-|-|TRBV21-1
TGTGCCAGCAGCAAAATCCGGCAACCAAGGGGCGAGCCCGGGGAGCTGTTTTTT
CASSKIRQPRGEPGELFF
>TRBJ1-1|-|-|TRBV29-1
TGCAGCGCTGGGGGGGGCACTGAAGCTTTCTTT
CSAGGGTEAFF
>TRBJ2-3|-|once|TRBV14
TGTGCCAGCGGCCAGGTAGCGACGGATACGCAGTATTTT
CASGQVATDTQYF
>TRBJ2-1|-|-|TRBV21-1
TGTGCCAGCAGCCCCTTGGGAACAGGGCTATGCAATGAGCAGTTCTTC
CASSPLGTGLCNEQFF
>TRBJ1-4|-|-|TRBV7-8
TGTGCCAGCAGCTTACAAGGGGCGCGCGTAGAGAAACTGTTTTTT
CASSLQGARVEKLFF
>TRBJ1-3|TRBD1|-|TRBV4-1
TGCGCCAGCAGCCAGACGGACAGGGGTTTTAACACCATATATTTT
CASSQTDRGFNTIYF
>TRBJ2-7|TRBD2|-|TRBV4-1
TGCGCCAGCAGCCAAGGAGCGGGACCAAGCTCCTACGAGCAGTACTTC
CASSQGAGPSSYEQYF
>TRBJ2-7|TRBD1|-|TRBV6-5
TGTGCCAGCAGCCCCGGGACAGGAATAACCTACGAGCAGTACTTC
CASSPGTGITYEQYF
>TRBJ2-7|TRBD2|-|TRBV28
TGTGCCAGCAGTCCGGGGGGAAGCGTTACCTACGAGCAGTACTTC
CASSPGGSVTYEQYF
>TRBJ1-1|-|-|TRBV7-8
TGTGCCAGCAGCTTACCAGGGGAAGCTTTCTTT
CASSLPGEAFF
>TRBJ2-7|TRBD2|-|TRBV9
TGTGCCAGCAGTCCTCAAGCCGGGACTAGCGGCTTCTACGAGCAGTACTTC
CASSPQAGTSGFYEQYF
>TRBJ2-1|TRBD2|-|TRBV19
TGTGCCAGTGGCTCGGCTAGCGGCTACAATGAGCAGTTCTTC
CASGSASGYNEQFF
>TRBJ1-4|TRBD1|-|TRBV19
TGTGCCAGTAGTAAGGACGGTCGGCAGGGGGCGGCTAATGAAAAACTGTTTTTT
CASSKDGRQGAANEKLFF
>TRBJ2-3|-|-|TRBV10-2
TGCGCCAGCAGCGCTCGTCGAGAAGGCCCGCGGTATACGCAGTATTTT
CASSARREGPRYTQYF
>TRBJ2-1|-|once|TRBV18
TGTGCCAGCCCGGGATTCAACAATGAGCAGTTCTTC
CASPGFNNEQFF
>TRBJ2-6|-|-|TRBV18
TGTGCCAGCTCACCAACATGGTCTGGGGCCAACGTCCTGACTTTC
CASSPTWSGANVLTF
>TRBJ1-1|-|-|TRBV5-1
TGCGCCAGCAGCTTGATGGCCGACACTGAAGCTTTCTTT
CASSLMADTEAFF
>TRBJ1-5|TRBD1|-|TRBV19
TGTGCCAGTAGTTTCAGAAGGGGGCTGACTAGCAATCAGCCCCAGCATTTT
CASSFRRGLTSNQPQHF
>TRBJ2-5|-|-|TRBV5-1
TGCGCCAGCAGCGTGTCCGGGACCAGCGGGGAGACCCAGTACTTC
CASSVSGTSGETQYF
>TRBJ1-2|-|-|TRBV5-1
TGCGCCAGCAGCTATCACCCGGGAGGGGGAAACTATGGCTACACCTTC
CASSYHPGGGNYGYTF
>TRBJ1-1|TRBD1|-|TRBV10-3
TGTGCCATCAGTGGGCCAGGGGGGAACACTGAAGCTTTCTTT
CAISGPGGNTEAFF
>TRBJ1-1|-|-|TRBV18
TGTGCCAGCTCTCCGGTGGCAGGGGACGCTTTCTTT
CASSPVAGDAFF
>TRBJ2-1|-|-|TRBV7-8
TGTGCCAGCAGCTTAATGACAGGATACTACAATGAGCAGTTCTTC
CASSLMTGYYNEQFF
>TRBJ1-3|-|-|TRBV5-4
TGTGCCAGCAGCTTGGAGGGAGACATGGCTGGAAACACCATATATTTT
CASSLEGDMAGNTIYF